This T cell receptor beta chain derives from a study of shared clonotypes between healthy human individuals. Across the study: Contributing individuals were a couple of females and three males aged 18 to 49.

Concerning this clone itself: Its specificity is unknown.

Sequencing was performed with immunoSEQ multiplex PCR; in TCRdb, only in-frame clones are kept and a portion is missing. The data hold about 95,000 clones, with under 80% observed a single time. Study findings and constraints: Relative to their counterparts shared across all four donors, non-shared clonotypes exhibited diminished generation probabilities. Genetic and exposure-history diversity was limited by the few donors.

Germline CDR1 SGHAT, CDR2 FQNNGV. The length of the CDR3 is 14 residues. Trimming left V 0 bases short and J 6 bases short, with 12 bases between. The CD8 memory sample joined CD45RO+ cells and CCR7-negative CD45RA+ cells. The chain joins TRBV11-2 to TRBJ2-7, with unresolved D. The material sequenced was memory CD8+ T cells sorted from blood. Regarding subset: CD45RO+ cells pooled with CCR7-negative TemRA cells. The sequence came from a man in his thirties or forties in good health. The CDR3 coding sequence is TGTGCCAGCAGCTTAGATGGCGGATTAACCGAGCAGTACTTC. Its translation is CASSLDGGLTEQYF. The variable domain in full, completed from reference TRBV11-2 and TRBJ2-7, reads EAGVAQSPRYKIIEKRQSVAFWCNPISGHATLYWYQQILGQGPKLLIQFQNNGVVDDSQLPKDRFSAERLKGVDSTLKIQPAKLEDSAVYLCASSLDGGLTEQYFGPGTRLTVT.